The present TCR beta chain was sequenced within a study of cytomegalovirus exposure and HLA in healthy donors (dated by TCRdb to about 2017). About the investigation overall: An earlier analysis of approximately 640 of the donors reported 250 to 300 Gb of sequence data and some 120 million unique TCR beta sequences from roughly 200 million T cells. Using immunosequencing, the study profiled T cell repertoires from around 680 subjects and related those repertoires to cytomegalovirus serostatus. The study aimed to test whether signatures of past pathogen exposure could be identified by cataloging public T cell receptors. Among 300 to 500 genotyped donors of the cohort, an average of roughly 230,000 unique TCR beta nucleotide sequences was sequenced per donor, of which roughly 17% were non-productive. Rather than using new phenotypic data, the later analysis identified candidate immune exposures from TCR beta sequences and from how often those sequences occurred across donors. A later genetic analysis took genome-wide SNP genotypes for about 60% of the roughly 670 donors and used that subset as a discovery cohort. A separate validation cohort of roughly 130 different subjects was used in addition to the approximately 670-subject first cohort. Roughly 300 gigabases of sequencing data and 80 million or so unique TCR sequences were included in an early release covering around 650 HLA-typed donors. The genetic ancestry cluster associated with self-reported Caucasian donors included 81% of the approximately 410 genotyped donors. A later analysis re-analyzed previously published TCR beta repertoires from 666 donors and added high-resolution HLA genotyping to study TCR occurrence patterns. The study combined high-throughput TCR immunosequencing, statistical association of individual TCRs with disease status, and machine learning to predict cytomegalovirus infection status. Donor age, sex, ethnicity and CMV serostatus were compiled alongside the repertoire data. To decide whether each TCR beta V gene segment behaved as functional or pseudogenic, an earlier analysis of some 540 of the donors relied on high-throughput TCR beta sequencing. Class I and class II HLA loci were covered by the typing at four-digit resolution. Roughly 5 DR-DQ haplotypes were handled as single units for association and clustering, since linkage in the cohort was strong. Every discovery cohort repertoire had been produced on one sequencing platform. Typing coverage varied by locus: roughly 629-630 donors for A, B, C, DRB1 and DQB1; about 520 for DQA1; more than 600 for DPA1; under 490 for DPB1.

From a lookup of the germline V gene, CDR1 and CDR2 are SQVTM and ANQGSEA. The CDR3 runs 11 amino acids, cysteine and phenylalanine included. Only CDR3 DNA remains: 33 bases, in frame from the first base. The germline V and J ends show losses of 6 bases and 4 bases respectively, and no gene match explains 3 bases of the junction. Library prep was done by the immunoSEQ multiplex PCR assay. The multiplex PCR relied on a mix of 60 forward primers for TCR Vbeta segments and 13 reverse primers for TCR Jbeta segments. A multiplex PCR assay on genomic DNA amplified the CDR3 region of rearranged TCR beta genes. The Illumina HiSeq System was used to sequence the amplified TCR beta libraries as 87-base-pair reads. In the authors' own workflow: In a later analysis, 80 million or so unique TCR beta chains were counted across the roughly 610 repertoires, and around 11 million of these chains were shared by at least two donors. Raw reads were error-corrected and collapsed into unique sequences by a nearest-neighbor algorithm in which closely related sequences were merged to remove PCR and sequencing errors. CDR3 sequences were aligned to IMGT reference sequences to assign V, D and J gene segments. For a sequence to be retained, a match of at least six nucleotides was required to both a V gene segment and a J gene segment. Rearrangements were called productive when the CDR3 lacked stop codons and stayed in frame with V and J; all others were non-productive. CDR3 was defined by IMGT convention, running from the second conserved V-encoded cysteine to the conserved J-encoded phenylalanine. Sequences without an unambiguous match to a single V gene segment were excluded from the earlier analysis of 450 to 650 of the donors. An earlier analysis of approximately 590 of the donors called V segments functional above 56.7% productive rearrangements and segregating when the between-donor standard deviation exceeded 5%. A statistical classification framework was built to diagnose cytomegalovirus status from the catalog of TCR beta chain sequences. A later analysis assigned V and J genes by comparing TCR nucleotide sequences with IMGT/GENE-DB human TR gene sequences. Using the TCRdist pipeline, a later analysis assigned CDR3 sequences along with most-parsimonious VDJ recombination scenarios. In a later analysis, each TCR beta chain was defined by its CDR3 amino acid sequence together with its V-gene family, and reads without a unique V-gene family were excluded. To address suspected cross-contamination and a sequencing artifact, a later analysis removed 450 to 700 highly shared, low-generation-probability nucleotide sequences. In a later analysis, a clonal expansion index for each public chain was calculated from normalized within-repertoire ranks of inferred template counts. A later analysis computed generation probabilities with a VDJ recombination model fitted to out-of-frame rearrangements, and checked the results against IGoR. Hypergeometric tests were used in a later analysis to score TCR-TCR, TCR-HLA and TCR-CMV co-occurrence, with a repertoire-size bias correction applied to the TCR pairs. False discovery rates were estimated in a later analysis by permuting HLA or CMV assignments 20 times. In a later analysis, co-occurring TCRs were grouped using DBSCAN, and TCRdist sequence similarity was added for clustering within HLA-allele-positive subsets. Repertoires with fewer than 30,000 or more than 120,000 public chains were left out of co-occurrence clustering, as were five repertoires with anomalous nucleotide sharing. The clones in this table, taken by TCRdb from immuneACCESS, are in-frame only. Not every clone is retained; where verified, under half of the shortfall comes from an unresolved V gene, and the cause of the rest is unknown. The D gene and trimming were derived from the DNA, and the V and J assignments and clone size from that table. This sample's table contains 150,000 to 200,000 clones. 0.75% to 0.85% of the sample is in the top ten clones.

What the authors observed across the whole study: According to a later analysis, parvovirus B19, influenza, CMV and Epstein-Barr virus appeared linked to several top co-occurrence clusters. Because HLA typing was unavailable for some donors at each locus, only the typed subset was used in association tests. The authors suggested that the approach could potentially be extended to other disease states and immunological phenotypes. A few of the identified cytomegalovirus-associated TCR beta chains were confirmed in vitro to be specific for cytomegalovirus antigens. Strong co-occurrence of HLA alleles, especially DR and DQ, made assigning TCR associations to individual alleles difficult. A cluster of highly shared sequence variants was judged likely to be a technical artifact of the sequencing pipeline. Compared with equally common non-associated chains, HLA-associated TCR beta chains in a later analysis were more clonally expanded and had lower generation probabilities. A later analysis associated about 17,000 TCR beta sequences with specific HLA alleles at a false discovery rate of 0.05. Immune exposure information for the cohort was limited to CMV serostatus. The presence/absence analyses assumed that sequencing depth was roughly uniform across donors, and that assumption may not be true. Across donors, most TCR sequences were observed very rarely, whereas some public TCRs were present in many individuals. Because counts were too low, roughly 18 rarely observed V segments, including chromosome 9 orphons, were left out of the earlier analysis of 587 of the donors. Only TCR beta chains were sequenced in this cohort, and the absence of alpha or paired-chain data limited detectable features. A further reported finding was that TCR beta sequences accurately predicted the HLA-A and HLA-B alleles for most subjects in the first cohort. A later genetic analysis reported fewer N-insertions in productive TCRs among donors in an Asian-associated ancestry cluster than the roughly 700-donor mean. In a later analysis, TCR association rates were found to vary across HLA loci, with the most associated TCRs seen for DRB1 alleles and the fewest for HLA-C alleles. A total of fewer than 200 TCR beta chains were listed by the study as associated with cytomegalovirus. In a later genetic analysis, a missense DCLRE1C variant was associated with V-gene and J-gene trimming of TCR beta chains, and the association was replicated in an independent cohort. Some IMGT-functional V segments, including TRBV6-2 and TRBV6-3, could not be distinguished by the 87-base-pair reads and were therefore excluded. Most CMV-associated TCR beta chains appeared to be HLA-restricted in a later analysis, and the HLA associations seemed to be driven largely by CMV exposure. In an earlier analysis of under 600 of the donors, most TCR beta V segments were observed in productive rearrangements about 90% or about 30% of the time, broadly matching IMGT annotations. Linkage disequilibrium might explain the correlated functional status among segregating V segments, but an unknown experimental factor could not be ruled out. In both the original and validation cohorts, the classifier was reported to diagnose cytomegalovirus status with high specificity and sensitivity.

Comments on this clone: Its antigen remains undetermined. Different DNA sequences within this sample yield the same CDR3.

The cohort consisted of 650 to 850 healthy bone marrow donors. At the time of sampling, all cohort members were nominally healthy, though unrecorded immune exposures were likely present. The donor tested CMV seropositive, placing the donor among the approximately 290 seropositive members of the cohort. A peripheral blood sample was provided by each donor, and peripheral blood mononuclear cells were used for TCR beta sequencing. Genomic DNA was extracted from the blood cell samples with the Qiagen DNeasy Blood Extraction Kit. The clonotype was recovered from a woman aged 18-29 years in good health and CMV-seropositive. The chain employs TRBV29-1 and TRBJ2-7; 7 middle bases align to TRBD1. The sample consisted of PBMCs. In nucleotide form, the sequence is TGCAGCGTGTCCAGGGGGTACGAGCAGTACTTC. This codes for CSVSRGYEQYF.